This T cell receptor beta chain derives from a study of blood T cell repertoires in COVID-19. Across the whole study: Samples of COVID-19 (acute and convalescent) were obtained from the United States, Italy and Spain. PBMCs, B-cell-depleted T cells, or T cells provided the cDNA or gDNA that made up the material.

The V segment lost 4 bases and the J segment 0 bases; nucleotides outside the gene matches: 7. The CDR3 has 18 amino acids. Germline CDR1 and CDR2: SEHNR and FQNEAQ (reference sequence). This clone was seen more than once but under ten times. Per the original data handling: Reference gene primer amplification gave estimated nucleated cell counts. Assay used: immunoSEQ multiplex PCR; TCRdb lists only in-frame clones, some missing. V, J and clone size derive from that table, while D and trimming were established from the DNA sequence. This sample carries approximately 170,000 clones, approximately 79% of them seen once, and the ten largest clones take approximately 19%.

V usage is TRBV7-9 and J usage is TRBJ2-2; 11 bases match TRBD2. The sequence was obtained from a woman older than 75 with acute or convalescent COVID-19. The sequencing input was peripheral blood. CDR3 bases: TGTGCCAGCAGCTACGTTGTACTAGCGGGGGCGAACACCGGGGAGCTGTTTTTT. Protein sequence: CASSYVVLAGANTGELFF.